This entry lists 9 T cell receptor beta chains sequenced from one sample in a study of T cell responses to AZD1222 COVID-19 vaccine. Produced via immunoSEQ multiplex PCR; TCRdb's table is partial and in-frame only. The sample carries around 79,000 clones, 87% recorded once. The starting material was peripheral blood, obtained on day 0 of AZD1222 vaccination. These receptors were obtained from an adult in good health.

On this clone itself: The same CDR3 can be traced to other DNA sequences in this sample. The V and J genes are TRBV18 and TRBJ2-3; D is unresolved. The V gene lost 3 bases and the J gene lost 3 bases, with 1 base spanning the gap. The CDR3 runs 11 residues. CDR1 is KGHSH, CDR2 LQKENI, per germline. CDR3 DNA sequence: TGTGCCAGCTCACCGACAGATACGCAGTATTTT. The encoded protein is CASSPTDTQYF.

The chain joins TRBV3-1 (or the pseudogene TRBV3-2) to TRBJ1-3; D gene ambiguous. This CDR3 is 13 amino acids long. Germline CDR1 and CDR2: LGHDT and YNNKEL (reference sequence). V gave up 2 bases and J gave up 8 bases, with 10 bases separating them. CDR3 in DNA: TGTGCCAGCAGCCAACCGACCGGGGACACCATATATTTT. This codes for CASSQPTGDTIYF.

This chain joins TRBV7-8 and TRBJ1-1, with 10 bases lining up with TRBD1. Germline V gene data show CDR1 as SGHVS and CDR2 as FQNEAQ. Germline trimming cut 5 bases from V and 4 bases from J; bases unmatched to any gene: 4. The CDR3 consists of 14 residues. The CDR3 region is CASSTWTGGTEAFF. CDR3 coding DNA: TGTGCCAGCAGCACCTGGACAGGGGGCACTGAAGCTTTCTTT.

The V call is TRBV27, the J call TRBJ1-5; D is perhaps TRBD1 (5 bases). The CDR3 runs 14 residues. The V and J ends lost 5 bases and 5 bases respectively, with 13 bases between them. Germline V gene data show CDR1 as MNHEY and CDR2 as SMNVEV (reference sequence). The CDR3: CASSPQGLYQPQHF. In nucleotides, the CDR3 is TGTGCCAGCAGTCCGCAGGGACTTTATCAGCCCCAGCATTTT.

This rearrangement joins TRBV20-1 to TRBJ1-5; no clear D. CDR3 length: 15 residues. Trimming took 3 bases from V and 2 from J, leaving 14 bases between them. The germline V gene encodes CDR1 DFQATT and CDR2 SNEGSKA (reference sequence). This CDR3 is CSASGDHLGNQPQHF. CDR3 sequence (DNA): TGCAGTGCTAGTGGGGATCACCTGGGCAATCAGCCCCAGCATTTT.

The chain couples TRBV7-8 to TRBJ1-1; D is unclear. Germline CDR1 is SGHVS and CDR2 is FQNEAQ. Trimming left V 2 bases short and J 5 bases short, with 9 bases between. This CDR3 is built from 13 residues. The CDR3 bases are TGTGCCAGCAGCTTAACGGGAGTGACTGAAGCTTTCTTT. Residues: CASSLTGVTEAFF. The whole variable domain, filled in from reference TRBV7-8 and TRBJ1-1, reads GAGVSQSPRYKVAKRGQDVALRCDPISGHVSLFWYQQALGQGPEFLTYFQNEAQLDKSGLPSDRFFAERPEGSVSTLKIQRTQQEDSAVYLCASSLTGVTEAFFGQGTRLTVV.

On this clone itself: Other DNA sequences in this sample translate to the same CDR3. The rearrangement joins TRBV5-1 to TRBJ1-1; D is unclear. From germline, CDR1 is SGHRS and CDR2 YFSETQ. There are 15 residues in the CDR3. Trimming cost V 0 bases and J 0 bases, with 9 bases left between them. CDR3 nucleotide sequence: TGCGCCAGCAGCTTGGATCGGGCTTTGAACACTGAAGCTTTCTTT. This translates into CASSLDRALNTEAFF.

This clone occurred once. V gene TRBV6-6 combines with J gene TRBJ2-3, with 15 bases fitting TRBD2. Germline V gene data show CDR1 as MNHNY and CDR2 as SVGAGI (reference sequence). V lost 6 bases and J lost 4; bases outside the gene matches: 5. This CDR3 has 16 amino acids. The CDR3 bases are TGTGCCAGCAGCGGACTAGCGGGAGGGAACCCAGATACGCAGTATTTT. Encoded protein: CASSGLAGGNPDTQYF.

This chain links TRBV7-2 with TRBJ2-4; tentatively, D is TRBD1 (5 bases). The germline V gene encodes CDR1 SGHTA and CDR2 FQGNSA. Between the trimmed V and J ends, which lost 2 bases and 7 bases, there was a span of 9 bases. The CDR3 has 13 amino acids. The DNA for the CDR3 is TGTGCCAGCAGCTTACAGGGTTATAACATTCAGTACTTC. Protein product: CASSLQGYNIQYF.